This TCR beta chain was captured in a study of shared clonotypes between healthy human individuals. Findings of the study overall: Rarefaction showed sorted-subset sequencing was incomplete despite large depth.

The CDR3 is 18 residues long. After removal of 3 bases from V and 4 bases from J, the junction contained 17 bases not matched to a gene. CDR1 and CDR2 (germline): PRHDT, FYEKMQ (reference sequence). Concerning this clone: Its target is unknown.

With CCR7-negative CD45RA+ TemRA cells, CD45RO+ cells were combined in CD8 memory. Here immunoSEQ multiplex PCR was the method, and the copy in TCRdb shows in-frame clones only, minus some. Among approximately 100,000 clones, about 70% were seen once, and the ten largest hold more than 20%. This TCR came from a woman under 40 in good health. The genes are TRBV13 and TRBJ1-2; 7 nucleotides line up with TRBD1. Input material: memory CD8+ T cells sorted from blood. Noted subset: CD45RO+ cells pooled with CCR7-negative TemRA cells. The CDR3 nucleotides are TGTGCCAGCAGCTTCTGGGTCAGGGGACCGACAGGGAGCTATGGCTACACCTTC. Translated, it gives CASSFWVRGPTGSYGYTF.